This T cell receptor (beta chain) is drawn from a study of CD8+CD57+ T cells in acquired aplastic anemia. Study overall: When averaged, DNA from sorted CD4+ and CD8+ cells came to 3.2 ug.

To note about this clonotype: One junction end disagrees with the germline gene, perhaps due to a read error.

For CDR3 and TCR beta VDJ profiling, genomic DNA was the template used. TCRdb re-called the reads through MiXCR, storing one row per CDR3 protein. Seen here are hundreds of thousands of distinct CDR3 sequences, 55% to 75% observed once, and the top ten hold approximately 3.8%. The CDR3 totals 14 residues. Per germline, CDR1 DFQATT and CDR2 SNEGSKA (reference sequence). The material sequenced was sorted CD4+, CD8+, or CD8+CD57+ T cells (not recorded which) from PBMCs. This clonotype was sampled from a human donor in good health, serving as a control. The genes are TRBV20-1 and TRBJ2-3; D ambiguous. The CDR3: CSARWMAATDTQYF. CDR3 coding DNA: TGCAGCGCTAGATGGATGGCTGCCACTGATACGCAGTATTTT.